This T cell receptor (beta chain) is drawn from a study of OX40 agonist ivuxolimab in advanced cancers. The study in broad terms: Ivuxolimab, which targeted the costimulatory receptor OX40 (CD134), was an agonistic, fully human IgG2 monoclonal antibody. Intravenous ivuxolimab was administered to patients every 2 weeks at six dose levels: 0.01, 0.1, 0.3, 1.5, 3 and 10 mg/kg. Of the roughly 52 dose-escalation patients, hepatocellular carcinoma was present in about 19, melanoma in roughly 15, renal cell carcinoma in 9 and head and neck cancer in 9. The dose-escalation cohort was roughly 83% male with a mean age of about 58 years, ranging from roughly 23 to 79. Prior anti-PD-1, anti-PD-L1 or anti-CTLA-4 therapy was permitted, and approximately 41% of dose-escalation patients had received checkpoint inhibitors. Three dose-escalation patients achieved partial responses, one with hepatocellular carcinoma and two with cutaneous melanoma. The purpose of peripheral TCRbeta sequencing was to test whether ivuxolimab changed TCR sequence diversity and led to clonal T-cell expansion. The paper reports the monotherapy dose-escalation portion (N of about 56 patients) of the phase I ivuxolimab trial. General conclusions and limits of the study: Partial responders in the 0.1-3.0 mg/kg groups had among the lowest normalized peripheral clonal expansion, especially among CD8+ T cells. After ivuxolimab, more expanded clones were found on average in CD8+ T cells than in CD4+ T cells. The antigen specificity of the clonally expanded peripheral T cells was not determined. At doses of 0.1 to 3.0 mg/kg, clonal expansion of both CD4+ and CD8+ blood T cells was observed from baseline to week 6. Low levels of normalized T-cell clonal expansion were also seen in some patients who did not respond.

Regarding this clone: Its antigen is not yet known. No much larger clone is present one base from it, and per-base qualities are unavailable.

The germline V gene gives CDR1 as MNHNS and CDR2 as SASEGT. Including the terminal cysteine and phenylalanine, the CDR3 comprises 11 residues. The DNA shown is the 33-base CDR3, in frame from base 1. V and J lose 6 bases and 6 bases, and a span of 8 bases separates them. The trial excluded patients who had a history of autoimmune disease or were on systemic immunosuppression. Peripheral blood for TCR sequencing was collected from all dose cohorts at baseline, on cycle 4 day 1, and on cycle 7 day 1. The samples were taken from a phase I, first-in-human, multicenter, open-label dose-escalation trial of ivuxolimab. Adults with locally advanced or metastatic melanoma, renal cell carcinoma, hepatocellular carcinoma or head and neck squamous cell carcinoma were enrolled in the trial. CD4+ and CD8+ T cells were sorted separately from peripheral blood before TCR sequencing. To sequence the TCRbeta CDR3 region, genomic DNA was isolated from the sorted cells. TCRbeta CDR3 regions were sequenced using the immunoSEQ Assay. Not all clones reach the TCRdb copy of this immuneACCESS table, which keeps in-frame sequences only. Checked studies attribute under half of the gap to unresolved V genes and leave the rest unexplained. The sample data list over 55,000 clones, and 88% of these were observed just once. The ten top clones hold 11% of the sample.

This clonotype was sampled from an adult with an advanced solid tumor such as melanoma, head and neck, liver or kidney cancer. The material was CD4+ or CD8+ T cells sorted from blood, obtained in a trial of the OX40 agonist ivuxolimab. The chain joins TRBV6-1 to TRBJ1-1, with an unclear D gene assignment. The nucleotide sequence reads TGTGCCAGCAGCTCGGTGGCTGAAGCTTTCTTT. Translated, this gives CASSSVAEAFF.